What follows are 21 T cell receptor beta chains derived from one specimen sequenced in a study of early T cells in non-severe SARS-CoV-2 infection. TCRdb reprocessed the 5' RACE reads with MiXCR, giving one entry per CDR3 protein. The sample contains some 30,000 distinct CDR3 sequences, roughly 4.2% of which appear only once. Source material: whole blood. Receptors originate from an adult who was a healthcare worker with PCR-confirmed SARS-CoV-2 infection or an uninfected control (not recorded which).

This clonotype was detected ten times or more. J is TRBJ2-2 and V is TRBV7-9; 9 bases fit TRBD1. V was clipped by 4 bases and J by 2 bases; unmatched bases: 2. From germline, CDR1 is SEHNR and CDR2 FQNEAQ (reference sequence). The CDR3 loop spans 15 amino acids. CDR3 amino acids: CASSSGQGNTGELFF. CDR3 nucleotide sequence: TGTGCCAGCAGCTCGGGACAGGGAAACACCGGGGAGCTGTTTTTT.

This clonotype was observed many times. CDR3 in DNA: TGTGCCAGTAGTGCGCCTTGGACTAGCAGGCATACGCAGTATTTT. Translating gives CASSAPWTSRHTQYF. V is TRBV19 and J is TRBJ2-3, with 8 bases fitting TRBD2. Germline lookup yields CDR1 LNHDA and CDR2 SQIVND (reference sequence). Germline trimming cut 5 bases from V and 7 bases from J; bases unmatched to any gene: 11. The CDR3 loop spans 15 amino acids.

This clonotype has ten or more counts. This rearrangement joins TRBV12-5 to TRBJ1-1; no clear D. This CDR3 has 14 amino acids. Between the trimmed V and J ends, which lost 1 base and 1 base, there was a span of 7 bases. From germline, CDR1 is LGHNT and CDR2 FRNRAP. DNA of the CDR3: TGTGCTAGTGGTTTGGCAGTCAAGAACACTGAAGCTTTCTTT. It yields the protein CASGLAVKNTEAFF. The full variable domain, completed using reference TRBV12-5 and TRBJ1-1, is DARVTQTPRHKVTEMGQEVTMRCQPILGHNTVFWYRQTMMQGLELLAYFRNRAPLDDSGMPKDRFSAEMPDATLATLKIQPSEPRDSAVYFCASGLAVKNTEAFFGQGTRLTVV.

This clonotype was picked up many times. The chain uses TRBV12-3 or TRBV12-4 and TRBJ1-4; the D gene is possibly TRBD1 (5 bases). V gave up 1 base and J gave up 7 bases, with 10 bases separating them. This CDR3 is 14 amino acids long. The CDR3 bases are TGTGCCAGCAGTTTAGGAGGACAACGTGAAAAACTGTTTTTT. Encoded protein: CASSLGGQREKLFF.

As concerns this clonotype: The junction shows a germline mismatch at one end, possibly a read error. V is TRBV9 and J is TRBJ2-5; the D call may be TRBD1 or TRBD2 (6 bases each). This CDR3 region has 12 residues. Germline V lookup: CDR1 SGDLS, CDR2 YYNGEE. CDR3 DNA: TGTGCCAGCAGCGCAAGGGGGGAGACCCGGTACTTC. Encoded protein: CASSARGETRYF.

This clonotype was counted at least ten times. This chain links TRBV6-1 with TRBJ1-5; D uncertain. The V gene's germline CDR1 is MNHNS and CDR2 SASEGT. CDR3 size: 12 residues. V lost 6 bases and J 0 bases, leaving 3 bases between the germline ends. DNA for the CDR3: TGTGCCAGCAGGCCTAGCAATCAGCCCCAGCATTTT. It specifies CASRPSNQPQHF.

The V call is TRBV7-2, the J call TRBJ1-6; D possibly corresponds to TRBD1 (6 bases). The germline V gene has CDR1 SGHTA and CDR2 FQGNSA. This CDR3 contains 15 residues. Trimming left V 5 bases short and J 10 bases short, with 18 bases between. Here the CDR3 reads CASSVQGFAPSPLHF. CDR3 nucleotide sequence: TGTGCCAGCAGCGTTCAGGGGTTCGCCCCGTCACCCCTCCACTTT.

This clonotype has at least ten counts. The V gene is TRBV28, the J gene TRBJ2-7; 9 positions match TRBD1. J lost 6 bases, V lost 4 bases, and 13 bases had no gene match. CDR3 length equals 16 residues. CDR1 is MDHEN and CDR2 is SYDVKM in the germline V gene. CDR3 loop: CASSSHIGQGLVEQYF. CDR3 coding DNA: TGTGCCAGCAGTTCCCACATAGGACAGGGGTTAGTCGAGCAGTACTTC.

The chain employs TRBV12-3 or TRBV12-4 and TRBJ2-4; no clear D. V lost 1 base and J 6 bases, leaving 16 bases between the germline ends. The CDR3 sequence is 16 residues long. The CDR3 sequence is CASSLGDPRSGNIQYF. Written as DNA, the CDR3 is TGTGCCAGCAGTTTAGGAGACCCCAGGTCGGGAAACATTCAGTACTTC.

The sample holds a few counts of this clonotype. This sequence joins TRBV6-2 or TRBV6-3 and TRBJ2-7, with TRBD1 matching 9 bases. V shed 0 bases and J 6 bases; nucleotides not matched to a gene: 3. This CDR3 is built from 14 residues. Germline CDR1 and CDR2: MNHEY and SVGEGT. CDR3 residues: CASSYSQGACEQYF. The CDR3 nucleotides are TGTGCCAGCAGTTACTCACAGGGGGCGTGCGAGCAGTACTTC.

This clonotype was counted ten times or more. The CDR3 region is CASSPGQLSYEQYF. CDR3 sequence (DNA): TGTGCCAGCTCCCCGGGACAGCTCTCCTACGAGCAGTACTTC. This chain joins TRBV18 and TRBJ2-7; 7 bases line up with TRBD1. The CDR3 sequence is 14 residues long. Trimming took 6 bases from V and 0 from J; bases not matched to a gene: 5. CDR1 and CDR2 from the germline V gene are KGHSH and LQKENI.

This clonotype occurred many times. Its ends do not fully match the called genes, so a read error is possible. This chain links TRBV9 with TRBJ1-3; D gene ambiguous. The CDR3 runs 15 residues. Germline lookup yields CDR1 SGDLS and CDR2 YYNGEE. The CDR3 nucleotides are TGTGCCAGCAGCAACGCTCCGGATTCTGAAAACACCATATATTTT. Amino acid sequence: CASSNAPDSENTIYF.

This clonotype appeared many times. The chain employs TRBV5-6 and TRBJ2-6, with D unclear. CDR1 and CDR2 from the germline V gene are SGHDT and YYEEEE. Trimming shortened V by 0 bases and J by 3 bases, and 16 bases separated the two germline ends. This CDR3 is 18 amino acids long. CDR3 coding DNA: TGTGCCAGCAGCTTGGGGTCCGGTGGGCTATTTGGGGCCAACGTCCTGACTTTC. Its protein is CASSLGSGGLFGANVLTF.

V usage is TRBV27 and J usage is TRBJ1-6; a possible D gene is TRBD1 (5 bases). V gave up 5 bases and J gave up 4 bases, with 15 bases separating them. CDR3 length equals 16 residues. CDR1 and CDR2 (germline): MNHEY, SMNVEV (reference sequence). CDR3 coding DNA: TGTGCCAGCAGTCCCCCCAGGGCCGTTTATAATTCACCCCTCCACTTT. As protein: CASSPPRAVYNSPLHF.

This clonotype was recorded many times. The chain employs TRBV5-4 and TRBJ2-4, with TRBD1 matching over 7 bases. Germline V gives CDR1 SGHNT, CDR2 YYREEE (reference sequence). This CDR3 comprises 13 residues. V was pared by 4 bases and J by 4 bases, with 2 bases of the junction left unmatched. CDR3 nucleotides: TGTGCCAGCAGCCTGGACAGGAAAAACATTCAGTACTTC. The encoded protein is CASSLDRKNIQYF.

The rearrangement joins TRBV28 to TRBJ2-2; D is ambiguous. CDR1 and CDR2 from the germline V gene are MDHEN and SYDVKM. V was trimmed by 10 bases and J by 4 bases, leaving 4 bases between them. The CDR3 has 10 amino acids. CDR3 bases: TGTGCCACCTCCACCGGGGAGCTGTTTTTT. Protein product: CATSTGELFF.

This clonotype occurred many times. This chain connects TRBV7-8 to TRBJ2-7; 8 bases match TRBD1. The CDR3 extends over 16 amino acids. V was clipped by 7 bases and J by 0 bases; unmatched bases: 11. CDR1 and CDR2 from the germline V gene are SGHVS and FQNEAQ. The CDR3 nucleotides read TGTGCCAGCACCCTGTCCCCCGGGACAGGCTCCTACGAGCAGTACTTC. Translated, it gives CASTLSPGTGSYEQYF.

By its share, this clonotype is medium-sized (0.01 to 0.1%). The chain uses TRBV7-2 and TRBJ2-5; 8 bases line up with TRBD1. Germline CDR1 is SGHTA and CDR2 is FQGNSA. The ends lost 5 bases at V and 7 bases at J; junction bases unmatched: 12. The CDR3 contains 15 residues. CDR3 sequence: CASSQRQGILWTQYF. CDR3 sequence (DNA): TGTGCCAGCAGCCAAAGACAGGGGATTTTATGGACCCAGTACTTC.

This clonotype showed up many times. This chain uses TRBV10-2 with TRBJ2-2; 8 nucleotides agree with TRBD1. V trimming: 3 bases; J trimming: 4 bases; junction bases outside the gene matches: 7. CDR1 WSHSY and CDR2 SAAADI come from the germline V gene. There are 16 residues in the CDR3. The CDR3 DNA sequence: TGCGCCAGCAGTGACCCGACAGGGGCGCTCACCGGGGAGCTGTTTTTT. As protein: CASSDPTGALTGELFF.

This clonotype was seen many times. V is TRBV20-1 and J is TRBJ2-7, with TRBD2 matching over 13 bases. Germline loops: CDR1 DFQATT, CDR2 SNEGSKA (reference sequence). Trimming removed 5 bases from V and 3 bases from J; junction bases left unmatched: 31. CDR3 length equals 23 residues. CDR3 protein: CSARAWEGGTSGKEGLRGYEQYF. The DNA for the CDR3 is TGCAGTGCTCGAGCCTGGGAAGGAGGGACTAGCGGGAAAGAAGGTCTACGAGGCTACGAGCAGTACTTC.

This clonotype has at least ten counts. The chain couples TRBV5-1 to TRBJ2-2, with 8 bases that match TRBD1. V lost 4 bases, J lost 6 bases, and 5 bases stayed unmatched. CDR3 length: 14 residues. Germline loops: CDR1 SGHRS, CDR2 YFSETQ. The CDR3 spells CASSPDREAGELFF. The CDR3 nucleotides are TGCGCCAGCAGCCCGGACAGGGAGGCCGGGGAGCTGTTTTTT.